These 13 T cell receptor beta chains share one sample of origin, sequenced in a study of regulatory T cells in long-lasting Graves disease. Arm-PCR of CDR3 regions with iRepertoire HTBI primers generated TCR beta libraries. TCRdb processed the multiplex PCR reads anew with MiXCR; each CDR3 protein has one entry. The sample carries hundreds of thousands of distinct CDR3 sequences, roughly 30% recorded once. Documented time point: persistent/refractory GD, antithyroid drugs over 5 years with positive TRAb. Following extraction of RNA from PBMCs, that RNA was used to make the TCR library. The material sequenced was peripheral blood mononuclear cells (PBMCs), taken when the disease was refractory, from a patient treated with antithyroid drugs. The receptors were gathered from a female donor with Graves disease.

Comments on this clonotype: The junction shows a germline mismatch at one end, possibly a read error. CDR3 residues: CTTSRSGQGYGYTF. As DNA, the CDR3 is TGTACCACCAGCAGATCGGGACAGGGCTATGGCTACACCTTC. The chain combines TRBV15 with TRBJ1-2; 9 bases agree with TRBD1. The CDR3 is made up of 14 amino acids. Germline V gene lookup returns CDR1 LNHNV and CDR2 YYDKDF (reference sequence).

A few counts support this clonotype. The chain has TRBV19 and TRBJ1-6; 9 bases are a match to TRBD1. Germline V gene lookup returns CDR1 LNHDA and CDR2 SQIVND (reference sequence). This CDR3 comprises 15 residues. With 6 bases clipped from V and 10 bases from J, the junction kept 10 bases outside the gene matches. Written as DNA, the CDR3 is TGTGCCAGTAGACCCCCGGGACAGGGCTACTCACCCCTCCACTTT. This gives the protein CASRPPGQGYSPLHF.

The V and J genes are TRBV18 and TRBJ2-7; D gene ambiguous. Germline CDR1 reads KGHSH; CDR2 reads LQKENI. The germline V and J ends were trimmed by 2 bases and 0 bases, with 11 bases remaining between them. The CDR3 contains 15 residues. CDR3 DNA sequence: TGTGCCAGCTCACCAGGGCCCTTGAGCTCCTACGAGCAGTACTTC. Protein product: CASSPGPLSSYEQYF.

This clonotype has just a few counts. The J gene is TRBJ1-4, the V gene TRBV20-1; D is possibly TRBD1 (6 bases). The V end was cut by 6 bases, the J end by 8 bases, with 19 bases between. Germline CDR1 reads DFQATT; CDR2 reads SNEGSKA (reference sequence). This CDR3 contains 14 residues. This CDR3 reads CSAEVGGGLEKLFF. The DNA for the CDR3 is TGCAGTGCGGAAGTAGGAGGGGGACTGGAAAAACTGTTTTTT.

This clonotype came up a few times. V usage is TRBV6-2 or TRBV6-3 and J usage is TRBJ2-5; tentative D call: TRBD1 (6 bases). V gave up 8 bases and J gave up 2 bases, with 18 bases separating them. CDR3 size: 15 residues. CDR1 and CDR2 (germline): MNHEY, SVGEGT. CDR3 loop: CASRFGGQTQETQYF. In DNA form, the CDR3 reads TGTGCCAGCCGTTTCGGCGGACAGACTCAAGAGACCCAGTACTTC.

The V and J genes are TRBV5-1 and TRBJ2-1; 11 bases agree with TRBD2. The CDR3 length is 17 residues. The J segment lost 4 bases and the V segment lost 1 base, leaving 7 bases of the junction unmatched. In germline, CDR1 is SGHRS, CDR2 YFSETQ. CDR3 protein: CASSLSIAGGIYNEQFF. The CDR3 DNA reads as TGCGCCAGCAGCTTGTCTATAGCGGGAGGGATATACAATGAGCAGTTCTTC.

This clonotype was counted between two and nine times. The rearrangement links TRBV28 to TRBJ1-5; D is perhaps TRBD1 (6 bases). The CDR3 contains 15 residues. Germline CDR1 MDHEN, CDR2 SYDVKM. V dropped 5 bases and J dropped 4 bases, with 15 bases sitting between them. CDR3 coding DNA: TGTGCCAGCAGTCCCGGACGGAGGGGGAATCAGCCCCAGCATTTT. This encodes CASSPGRRGNQPQHF.

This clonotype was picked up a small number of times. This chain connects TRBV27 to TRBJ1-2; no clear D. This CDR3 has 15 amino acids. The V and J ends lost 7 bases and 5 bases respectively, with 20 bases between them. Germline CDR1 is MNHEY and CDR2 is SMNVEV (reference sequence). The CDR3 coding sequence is TGTGCCAGCACTCCCTCCCTCAAATTTAGTTATGGCTACACCTTC. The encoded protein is CASTPSLKFSYGYTF.

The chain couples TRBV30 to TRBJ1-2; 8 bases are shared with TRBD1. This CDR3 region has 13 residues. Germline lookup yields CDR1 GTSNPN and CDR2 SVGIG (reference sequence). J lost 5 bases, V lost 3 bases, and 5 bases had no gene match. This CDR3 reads CAWRVQGAYGYTF. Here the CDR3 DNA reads TGTGCCTGGAGGGTTCAGGGGGCATATGGCTACACCTTC.

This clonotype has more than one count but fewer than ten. Here the CDR3 DNA reads TGTGCCTGGAGGGGCAGGGGCTATGGCTACACCTTC. Translated, it gives CAWRGRGYGYTF. The chain employs TRBV30 and TRBJ1-2; tentatively, D is TRBD1 (6 bases). The germline V gene encodes CDR1 GTSNPN and CDR2 SVGIG (reference sequence). Trimming removed 3 bases at V and 4 bases at J, with 9 bases between. The CDR3 contains 12 residues. The full variable domain, rest sourced from reference TRBV30 and TRBJ1-2, is SQTIHQWPATLVQPVGSPLSLECTVEGTSNPNLYWYRQAAGRGLQLLFYSVGIGQISSEVPQNLSASRPQDRQFILSSKKLLLSDSGFYLCAWRGRGYGYTFGSGTRLTVV.

Written as DNA, the CDR3 is TGCAGTGCTAGAAGGGGACAGGATAATTCACCCCTCCACTTT. Its protein product is CSARRGQDNSPLHF. The chain links TRBV20-1 to TRBJ1-6; 8 bases match TRBD1. The CDR3 contains 14 residues. The J segment lost 5 bases and the V segment lost 2 bases, leaving 2 bases of the junction unmatched. CDR1 and CDR2 (germline): DFQATT, SNEGSKA (reference sequence).

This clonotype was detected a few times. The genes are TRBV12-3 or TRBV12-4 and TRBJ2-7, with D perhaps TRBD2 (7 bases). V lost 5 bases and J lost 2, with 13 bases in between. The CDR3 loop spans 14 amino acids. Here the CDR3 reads CASSKRGRAYEQYF. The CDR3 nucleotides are TGTGCCAGCAGTAAGAGGGGGAGGGCCTACGAGCAGTACTTC.

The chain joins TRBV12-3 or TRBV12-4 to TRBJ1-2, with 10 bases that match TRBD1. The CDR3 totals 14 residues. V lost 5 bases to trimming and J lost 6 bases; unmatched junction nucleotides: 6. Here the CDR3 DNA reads TGTGCCAGCAGTACTTCCGGGACAGGGGATGGCTACACCTTC. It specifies CASSTSGTGDGYTF.